One sample yielded the 12 T cell receptor beta chains listed below, sequenced in a study of cytomegalovirus exposure and HLA in healthy donors. Data came from immunoSEQ multiplex PCR; TCRdb stores just in-frame clones and leaves some out. This sample yields some 170,000 clones, of which roughly 86% are seen a single time; around 4.4% belongs to the top ten. Sequencing input: PBMCs. All receptors come from a man aged 18 to 30 in good health and CMV-seropositive.

The chain is built from TRBV6-1 and TRBJ2-7; D possibly corresponds to TRBD1 (5 bases). The CDR3 runs 12 residues. Trimming took 11 bases from V and 2 from J, leaving 13 bases between them. Germline CDR1 and CDR2: MNHNS and SASEGT. The CDR3 loop is CAPMTVPYEQYF. DNA of the CDR3: TGTGCCCCCATGACAGTCCCCTACGAGCAGTACTTC.

The V gene is TRBV2, the J gene TRBJ2-2; D may be TRBD1 (5 bases). CDR3 length: 14 amino acids. V was shortened by 3 bases and J by 1 base, with 6 bases between the two germline ends. The germline V gene encodes CDR1 SNHLY and CDR2 FYNNEI. In DNA form, the CDR3 reads TGTGCCAGCAGTGACAGGGAGAACACCGGGGAGCTGTTTTTT. It yields the protein CASSDRENTGELFF. Variable domain in full (rest from reference TRBV2 and TRBJ2-2): EPEVTQTPSHQVTQMGQEVILRCVPISNHLYFYWYRQILGQKVEFLVSFYNNEISEKSEIFDDQFSVERPDGSNFTLKIRSTKLEDSAMYFCASSDRENTGELFFGEGSRLTVL.

The chain has TRBV9 and TRBJ2-7; tentatively, D is TRBD1 (6 bases). The CDR3 extends over 14 amino acids. Germline CDR1 and CDR2: SGDLS and YYNGEE. V was pared by 2 bases and J by 5 bases, with 14 bases between. CDR3 sequence reads: CASSVNPTGNEQYF. The CDR3 DNA reads TGTGCCAGCAGCGTCAATCCTACAGGGAACGAGCAGTACTTC.

V usage is TRBV28 and J usage is TRBJ2-5; the match to TRBD2 covers 10 bases. The CDR3 runs to 15 residues. Germline-derived CDR1 and CDR2 are MDHEN and SYDVKM. The trim removed 7 bases at V and 5 bases at J, leaving 10 bases unmatched. The chain's CDR3 is CASTGTSAGAETQYF. The CDR3 region has the DNA TGTGCCAGCACCGGGACTAGCGCGGGGGCGGAGACCCAGTACTTC.

This clone has ten or more counts. The chain recombines TRBV6-4 with TRBJ2-7; TRBD2 might be the D (5 bases). Trimming cost V 3 bases and J 4 bases, with 13 bases left between them. CDR1 MRHNA and CDR2 SNTAGT come from the germline V gene. The CDR3 runs to 14 residues. The CDR3 spells CASSERAESYEQYF. In nucleotides, the CDR3 is TGTGCCAGCAGTGAGCGGGCCGAATCATACGAGCAGTACTTC.

This clone was picked up one time. This chain connects TRBV7-2 to TRBJ2-1; 7 bases map to TRBD1. This CDR3 comprises 15 residues. After removal of 5 bases from V and 3 bases from J, the junction contained 7 bases not matched to a gene. CDR1 and CDR2 from the germline V gene are SGHTA and FQGNSA. The CDR3 loop reads CASSADRVVYNEQFF. CDR3 nucleotide sequence: TGTGCCAGCAGCGCCGACAGGGTCGTCTACAATGAGCAGTTCTTC.

The gene calls are TRBV5-1 and TRBJ2-5, with 9 bases identical to TRBD2. This CDR3 comprises 16 residues. The junction had 8 bases not matched to a gene; V was cut back by 0 bases and J by 5 bases. The germline CDR1 and CDR2 sequences are SGHRS and YFSETQ. CDR3 amino acids: CASSLASGTQEETQYF. In DNA form, the CDR3 reads TGCGCCAGCAGCTTGGCTAGCGGGACCCAGGAGGAGACCCAGTACTTC.

The chain uses TRBV7-9 and TRBJ2-5; 10 positions match TRBD2. Germline V gene sequence: CDR1 SEHNR, CDR2 FQNEAQ (reference sequence). The CDR3 covers 15 residues. After removal of 1 base from V and 5 bases from J, the junction contained 4 bases not matched to a gene. The chain's CDR3 is CASSLEGTSAETQYF. As DNA, the CDR3 is TGTGCCAGCAGCTTAGAAGGGACTAGCGCCGAGACCCAGTACTTC.

The chain couples TRBV25-1 to TRBJ1-1; 7 nucleotides line up with TRBD1. This CDR3 has 14 residues. Trimming at V came to 1 base and at J to 3 bases, leaving 2 bases not matched to a gene. Germline values: CDR1 MGHDK, CDR2 SYGVNS. For the CDR3, the DNA is TGTGCCAGCAGTGAATTTACAGGGGACACTGAAGCTTTCTTT. Translation: CASSEFTGDTEAFF.

Written as DNA, the CDR3 is TGTGCCAGCAGCATAAGGGCGGGATTGGCCACCGGGGAGCTGTTTTTT. Protein: CASSIRAGLATGELFF. The chain links TRBV7-2 to TRBJ2-2; tentative D call: TRBD2 (6 bases). The germline CDR1 and CDR2 sequences are SGHTA and FQGNSA. V dropped 5 bases and J dropped 4 bases, with 17 bases sitting between them. The CDR3 is 16 amino acids.

The chain recombines TRBV5-1 with TRBJ2-7; 11 positions agree with TRBD2. The CDR3 is 15 residues long. V shed 2 bases and J 4 bases; nucleotides not matched to a gene: 5. In germline, CDR1 is SGHRS, CDR2 YFSETQ. CDR3 DNA sequence: TGCGCCAGCAGCTTAAACCTAGCGGGAGGTTACGAGCAGTACTTC. Residues: CASSLNLAGGYEQYF. Complete variable domain (other parts from reference TRBV5-1 and TRBJ2-7): KAGVTQTPRYLIKTRGQQVTLSCSPISGHRSVSWYQQTPGQGLQFLFEYFSETQRNKGNFPGRFSGRQFSNSRSEMNVSTLELGDSALYLCASSLNLAGGYEQYFGPGTRLTVT.

V is TRBV25-1 and J is TRBJ1-4; 8 bases line up with TRBD1. Germline V gene sequence: CDR1 MGHDK, CDR2 SYGVNS. J lost 7 bases, V lost 5 bases, and 9 bases had no gene match. The CDR3 totals 15 residues. DNA of the CDR3: TGTGCCAGCAGTTCCGGACAGGGAGAGGCTGAAAAACTGTTTTTT. This codes for CASSSGQGEAEKLFF.